The present TCR beta chain was sequenced within a study of Graves' ophthalmopathy and Graves' hyperthyroidism. Study-level results: Most expanded thyroid clonotypes above 0.001 frequency also appeared in blood.

CDR3 regions of TCR beta were amplified from RNA transcripts. After a first-round RT-PCR with HTBI primers, a second-round multiplex PCR was run. TCRdb reprocessed the multiplex PCR reads via MiXCR and lists one record per CDR3 protein. In the table there are a few hundred thousand distinct CDR3 sequences, about 16% of which are singletons. Regarding this clonotype: What it binds is unknown.

It was on clinical symptoms, serum thyroxine, TRAb, thyroid ultrasound and orbital computed tomography that diagnosis relied. Trimming pared 9 bases from V and 6 bases from J, leaving 24 bases between. Germline CDR1 reads MDHEN; CDR2 reads SYDVKM. The CDR3 totals 15 residues. The sample comprised peripheral blood. The TCR originated in a woman younger than 30 with stable Graves' hyperthyroidism. The chain recombines TRBV28 with TRBJ2-7; perhaps TRBD1 as D (5 bases). As DNA, the CDR3 is TGTGCCAGTAGTCCCCAGGGTGGCACCTCGTCCGAGCAGTACTTC. Residues: CASSPQGGTSSEQYF.